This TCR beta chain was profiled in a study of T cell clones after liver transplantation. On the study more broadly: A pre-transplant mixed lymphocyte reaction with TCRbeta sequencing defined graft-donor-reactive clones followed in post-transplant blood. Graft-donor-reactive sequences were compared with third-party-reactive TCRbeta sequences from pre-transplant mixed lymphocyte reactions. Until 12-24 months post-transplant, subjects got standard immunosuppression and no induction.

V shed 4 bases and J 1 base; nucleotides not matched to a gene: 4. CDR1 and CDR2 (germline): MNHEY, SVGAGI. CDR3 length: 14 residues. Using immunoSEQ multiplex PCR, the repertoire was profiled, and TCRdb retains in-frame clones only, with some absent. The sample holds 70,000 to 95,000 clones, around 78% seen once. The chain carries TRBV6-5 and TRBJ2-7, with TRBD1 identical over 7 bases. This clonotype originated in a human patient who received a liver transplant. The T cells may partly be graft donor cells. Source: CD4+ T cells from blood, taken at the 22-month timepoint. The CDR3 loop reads CASSFQDRSYEQYF. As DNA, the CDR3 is TGTGCCAGCAGTTTTCAGGACAGGTCCTACGAGCAGTACTTC.